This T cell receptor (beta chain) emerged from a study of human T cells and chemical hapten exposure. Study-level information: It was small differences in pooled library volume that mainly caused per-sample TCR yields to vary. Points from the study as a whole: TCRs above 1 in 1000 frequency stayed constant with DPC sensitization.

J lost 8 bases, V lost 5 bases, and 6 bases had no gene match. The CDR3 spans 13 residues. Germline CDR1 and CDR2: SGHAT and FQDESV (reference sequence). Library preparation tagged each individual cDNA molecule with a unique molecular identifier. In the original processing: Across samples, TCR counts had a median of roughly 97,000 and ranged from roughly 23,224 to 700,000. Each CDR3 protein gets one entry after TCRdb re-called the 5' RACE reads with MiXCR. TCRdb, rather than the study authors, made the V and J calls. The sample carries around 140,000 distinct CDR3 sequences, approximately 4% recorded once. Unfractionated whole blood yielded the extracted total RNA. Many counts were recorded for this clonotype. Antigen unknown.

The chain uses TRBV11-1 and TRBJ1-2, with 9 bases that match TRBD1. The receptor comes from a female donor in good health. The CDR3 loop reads CASSRDRAAGYTF. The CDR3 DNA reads TGTGCCAGCAGCCGGGACAGGGCGGCAGGCTACACCTTC.